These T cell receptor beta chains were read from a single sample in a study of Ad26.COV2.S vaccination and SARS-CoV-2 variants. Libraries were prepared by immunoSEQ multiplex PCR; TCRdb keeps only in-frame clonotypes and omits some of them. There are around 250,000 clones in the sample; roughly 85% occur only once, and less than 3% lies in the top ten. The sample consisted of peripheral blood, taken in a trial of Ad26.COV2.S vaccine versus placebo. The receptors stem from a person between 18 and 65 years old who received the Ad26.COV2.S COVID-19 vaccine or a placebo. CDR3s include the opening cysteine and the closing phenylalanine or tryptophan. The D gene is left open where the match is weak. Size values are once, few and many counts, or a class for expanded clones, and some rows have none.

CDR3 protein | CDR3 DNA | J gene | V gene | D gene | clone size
CASSSHKNRESGYTF | TGTGCCAGCAGCTCCCATAAGAACAGGGAAAGTGGCTACACCTTC | TRBJ1-2 | TRBV7-8 | NA | NA
CASSLQGATTEAFF | TGTGCCAGCAGCTTACAGGGGGCGACCACTGAAGCTTTCTTT | TRBJ1-1 | TRBV7-3 | TRBD1 | NA
CASSSRQGYQPQHF | TGTGCCAGCAGTAGTCGACAGGGGTATCAGCCCCAGCATTTT | TRBJ1-5 | TRBV27 | TRBD1 | NA
CASSYGGRGSDTQYF | TGTGCCAGCAGTTACGGGGGGCGCGGGTCAGATACGCAGTATTTT | TRBJ2-3 | TRBV6-2/TRBV6-3 | NA | NA
CASSVGDTQYF | TGTGCCAGCAGCGTAGGAGATACGCAGTATTTT | TRBJ2-3 | TRBV9 | NA | NA
CASHRQGLNTGELFF | TGTGCCAGTCACCGACAGGGTTTAAACACCGGGGAGCTGTTTTTT | TRBJ2-2 | TRBV19 | TRBD1 | few
CASSHARGDSPLHF | TGTGCCAGCAGCCACGCGAGGGGCGATTCACCCCTCCACTTT | TRBJ1-6 | TRBV5-8 | NA | NA
CASSLARGQEYGYTF | TGTGCCAGCAGCTTAGCCAGGGGGCAAGAATATGGCTACACCTTC | TRBJ1-2 | TRBV7-9 | TRBD1 | NA
CASSPRGPPTDTQYF | TGTGCCAGCAGCCCGAGGGGGCCCCCCACAGATACGCAGTATTTT | TRBJ2-3 | TRBV7-9 | TRBD1 | NA
CSASPAGGTEAFF | TGCAGTGCTAGTCCAGCAGGGGGCACTGAAGCTTTCTTT | TRBJ1-1 | TRBV20-1 | TRBD1 | NA
CASSFGQAHTYEQYF | TGTGCCAGCAGCTTCGGACAGGCACATACCTACGAGCAGTACTTC | TRBJ2-7 | TRBV11-2 | TRBD1 | NA
CASSPQTQGSYEQYF | TGTGCCAGCAGCCCTCAGACGCAGGGAAGCTACGAGCAGTACTTC | TRBJ2-7 | TRBV7-2 | NA | NA
CASSRGTGELFF | TGCGCCAGCAGTCGGGGTACCGGGGAGCTGTTTTTT | TRBJ2-2 | TRBV5-1 | NA | NA
CASSQTGDYGYTF | TGTGCCAGCAGCCAAACAGGGGACTATGGCTACACCTTC | TRBJ1-2 | TRBV14 | TRBD1 | NA
CASSYDRDTQYF | TGTGCCAGCAGTTACGACAGGGATACGCAGTATTTT | TRBJ2-3 | TRBV6-2/TRBV6-3 | NA | NA
CASRTRTGERADTQYF | TGTGCCAGTAGAACCAGGACAGGGGAGCGGGCAGATACGCAGTATTTT | TRBJ2-3 | TRBV19 | TRBD1 | NA
CASRGQAGVGAYEQYF | TGTGCCAGCCGCGGACAGGCCGGCGTCGGGGCCTACGAGCAGTACTTC | TRBJ2-7 | TRBV18 | TRBD1 | once